A selection of T cell receptor beta chains follows, all from one sample in a study of graft-versus-host responses after intestinal transplantation. These receptors lack a known antigen. Assay used: immunoSEQ multiplex PCR; TCRdb lists only in-frame clones, some missing. The sample contains tens of thousands of clones, approximately 84% of which appear only once. The sequencing here drew on unstimulated CD4+ T cells sorted from spleen or lymph node cells, taken before transplant. The receptor set was obtained from a human donor who was the organ donor for an intestinal transplant. The CDR3 runs from the conserved cysteine through the conserved F or W. The order of the fields is CDR3 length, D gene, clone size, J gene, V gene, CDR3 protein, CDR3 DNA. A D gene is named only where the DNA matches it firmly. Where a row states a size, it is once, few, many or the class of an expanded clone; other rows omit it.

15	.	.	TRBJ1-3	TRBV15	CATSREAGAGNTIYF	TGTGCCACCAGCAGAGAAGCAGGGGCTGGAAACACCATATATTTT
15	.	once	TRBJ1-2	TRBV2	CASSDPGAPEYGYTF	TGTGCCAGCAGTGATCCGGGGGCGCCCGAATATGGCTACACCTTC
15	TRBD1	.	TRBJ2-1	TRBV5-1	CASSFGQGAYNEQFF	TGCGCCAGCAGCTTCGGACAGGGGGCTTACAATGAGCAGTTCTTC
11	.	.	TRBJ2-4	TRBV19	CATELDYIQYF	TGTGCCACCGAGCTGGACTACATTCAGTACTTC
17	.	.	TRBJ1-5	TRBV12-2	CASRFPRQGASNQPQHF	TGTGCAAGTCGCTTCCCCCGACAGGGGGCTAGCAATCAGCCCCAGCATTTT
11	.	.	TRBJ2-3	TRBV15	CATSTTVTQYF	TGTGCCACCAGCACGACGGTTACGCAGTATTTT
17	TRBD2	.	TRBJ2-3	TRBV19	CASSIGTSGPSTDTQYF	TGTGCCAGTAGTATCGGGACTAGCGGACCTAGCACAGATACGCAGTATTTT
18	TRBD2	.	TRBJ2-1	TRBV6-1	CASSDPPGLAGGYNEQFF	TGTGCCAGCAGTGACCCTCCGGGACTAGCGGGGGGATACAATGAGCAGTTCTTC
18	.	.	TRBJ2-3	TRBV18	CASAPVRPAGPRGDTQYF	TGTGCCAGCGCACCGGTGCGGCCCGCCGGGCCCCGGGGAGATACGCAGTATTTT
16	.	.	TRBJ1-5	TRBV30	CAWSSRRERVNQPQHF	TGTGCCTGGAGTTCCCGGAGGGAGCGGGTCAATCAGCCCCAGCATTTT
11	.	.	TRBJ1-2	TRBV6-6	CASSFGAGYTF	TGTGCCAGCAGTTTTGGGGCAGGCTACACCTTC
14	TRBD1	few	TRBJ1-2	TRBV6-1	CASRPYTGGYGYTF	TGTGCCAGCAGACCATACACAGGGGGATATGGCTACACCTTC
15	.	.	TRBJ2-2	TRBV10-1	CASSEIGGAGGELFF	TGCGCCAGCAGTGAGATTGGGGGGGCTGGCGGGGAGCTGTTTTTT
17	TRBD2	.	TRBJ2-3	TRBV9	CASSPRFPTSGADTQYF	TGTGCCAGCAGCCCTCGATTCCCGACTAGCGGGGCAGATACGCAGTATTTT
16	TRBD2	.	TRBJ2-3	TRBV2	CASSEWGTSPTDTQYF	TGTGCCAGCAGTGAATGGGGGACTAGCCCGACAGATACGCAGTATTTT
16	.	.	TRBJ1-2	TRBV6-1	CASSALPSGKGYGYTF	TGTGCCAGCAGTGCATTGCCCTCGGGGAAAGGCTATGGCTACACCTTC
13	.	.	TRBJ2-7	TRBV7-2	CASQQKVSYEQYF	TGTGCCAGCCAACAGAAGGTCTCCTACGAGCAGTACTTC
16	TRBD2	.	TRBJ2-3	TRBV6-1	CASSGTSGGVADTQYF	TGTGCCAGCAGTGGGACTAGCGGGGGGGTGGCAGATACGCAGTATTTT
17	.	.	TRBJ1-5	TRBV12-2	CASRRRCAGNSNQPQHF	TGTGCAAGTCGCAGAAGATGTGCAGGGAATAGCAATCAGCCCCAGCATTTT
12	.	.	TRBJ2-7	TRBV6-6	CASSFDRYEQYF	TGTGCCAGCAGTTTCGACAGATACGAGCAGTACTTC
12	.	.	TRBJ2-5	TRBV7-9	CASSLRMETQYF	TGTGCCAGCAGCTTAAGGATGGAGACCCAGTACTTC
13	.	.	TRBJ1-2	TRBV23-1	CASSPRGNYGYTF	TGCGCCAGCAGTCCAAGGGGTAACTATGGCTACACCTTC
14	.	.	TRBJ2-1	TRBV7-9	CASTPAESYNEQFF	TGTGCCAGCACCCCAGCGGAGTCCTACAATGAGCAGTTCTTC